These 29 T cell receptor beta chains came from one sample sequenced in a study of tumor-infiltrating lymphocytes in primary liver carcinoma. Using a constant-region primer together with ProtoScript II reverse transcriptase, TCR beta cDNA was made from approximately 0.55 ug of total RNA. Researchers made the TCR beta libraries by running three nested multiplex PCR rounds with slightly modified ARM-PCR. For around 9 cycles apiece, the opening two PCR rounds ran with TRBV1-TRBV30 forward primers and a C-beta reverse primer. TCRdb processed the multiplex PCR reads anew with MiXCR; each CDR3 protein has one entry. The repertoire holds around 80,000 distinct CDR3 sequences, with more than 65% as singletons. Taking roughly 20-32 mg of unsorted bulk tissue, the authors co-extracted RNA and DNA. The sequencing sample was made of liver tumor tissue from sampling region 1. The subset denotes: tumor region T1, superior pole. These receptors were obtained from a man in his forties with primary liver carcinoma and hepatitis B virus infection.

Comment on this clonotype: Germline is not matched at one junction end, which may reflect a read error. The chain uses TRBV4-1 and TRBJ2-1; weak D call: TRBD1 (6 bases). Germline CDR1 is MGHRA and CDR2 is YSYEKL. This CDR3 is built from 15 residues. The CDR3 nucleotides read TGCGCCAGCAGCCAAGTGGGGCAGGGGCTGAATGAGCACTTCTTC. It codes for CASSQVGQGLNEHFF.

Concerning this clonotype itself: A much larger clone differs by one base, so this may be a read error. The CDR3 carries no conserved terminal phenylalanine or tryptophan, so it likely arises from a read error. This chain connects TRBV29-1 to TRBJ2-5; 9 bases are shared with TRBD1. Germline-derived CDR1 and CDR2 are SQVTM and ANQGSEA. This CDR3 is 12 amino acids long. J gave up 3 bases and V 4 bases, and 0 bases lay outside the gene matches. CDR3 coding DNA: TGCAGCGTTGGGGACAGGGAAGAGACCCAGTACTTA. Translating gives CSVGDREETQYL.

This clonotype has at least ten counts. The chain employs TRBV6-6 and TRBJ2-2; the match to TRBD2 covers 7 bases. CDR1 and CDR2 (germline): MNHNY, SVGAGI (reference sequence). Trimming took 7 bases from V and 0 from J; bases not matched to a gene: 5. This CDR3 contains 15 residues. CDR3 loop: CASKPGGANTGELFF. DNA of the CDR3: TGTGCCAGCAAGCCGGGAGGCGCGAACACCGGGGAGCTGTTTTTT.

The chain has TRBV5-1 and TRBJ2-3; 8 bases fit TRBD2. V lost 7 bases, J lost 4 bases, and 14 bases stayed unmatched. CDR1 is SGHRS, CDR2 YFSETQ, per germline. There are 16 residues in the CDR3. The CDR3: CASLSNSGTPADTQYF. CDR3 coding DNA: TGCGCCAGCTTGTCAAATAGCGGGACCCCAGCAGATACGCAGTATTTT. The full variable domain, in which reference TRBV5-1 and TRBJ2-3 provide the parts outside the CDR3, is KAGVTQTPRYLIKTRGQQVTLSCSPISGHRSVSWYQQTPGQGLQFLFEYFSETQRNKGNFPGRFSGRQFSNSRSEMNVSTLELGDSALYLCASLSNSGTPADTQYFGPGTRLTVL.

Remarks on this clonotype: This may come from a read error, since a much larger clone is one base off. The chain employs TRBV28 and TRBJ2-5; possibly TRBD1 for D (6 bases). Germline loops: CDR1 MDHEN, CDR2 SYDVKM. The CDR3 totals 15 residues. CDR3 loop: CARSSGHPYQETQYF. In DNA, the CDR3 is TGTGCCAGGAGTTCGGGACACCCGTACCAAGAGACCCAGTACTTC.

The chain carries TRBV6-6 and TRBJ2-1; 7 positions match TRBD2. V shed 7 bases, J shed 9 bases, and the junction held 12 bases outside the gene matches. CDR1 and CDR2 from the germline V gene are MNHNY and SVGAGI (reference sequence). The CDR3 totals 14 residues. For the CDR3, the DNA is TGTGCCAGCAACTATGGCGGGAGAGCGGTTGAGCAGTTCTTC. Translation: CASNYGGRAVEQFF.

In the case of this clonotype: Compared with germline, one end of the junction differs, possibly owing to a read error. The V call is TRBV9, the J call TRBJ2-1; D perhaps matches TRBD1 (6 bases). Looked up from germline, CDR1 is SGDLS and CDR2 is YYNGEE. The CDR3 is made up of 16 amino acids. DNA for the CDR3: TGTGCCAGCAGCGTAGGAAACGGGAAATCAGGGGATGAGCAGTCCTTC. As protein: CASSVGNGKSGDEQSF.

Of note for this clonotype: Sequence at one end of the junction differs from germline and may be a read error. The chain carries TRBV4-1 and TRBJ2-7, with D possibly being TRBD1 (5 bases). CDR3 size: 15 residues. CDR1 and CDR2 from the germline V gene are MGHRA and YSYEKL. CDR3 bases: TGCGCCAGCAGCCGAGAGGCTCTCAGGGAACACGAGCAGTATTTC. Residues: CASSREALREHEQYF.

A note on this clonotype: This may be a read error: a much more frequent sequence differs by one nucleotide. The chain is built from TRBV6-6 and TRBJ2-1; D uncertain. V was trimmed by 8 bases and J by 5 bases, leaving 16 bases between them. CDR1 and CDR2 (germline): MNHNY, SVGAGI (reference sequence). The CDR3 totals 14 residues. CDR3 DNA: TGTGCCAGCCGGAGCGTGAGTCAAAACAATGAGCAGTTCTTC. Translated, it gives CASRSVSQNNEQFF.

This clonotype was recorded once. The CDR3 does not close with the conserved phenylalanine or tryptophan, likely indicating a read error. The chain couples TRBV4-1 to TRBJ2-3; no clear D gene. Trimming shortened V by 4 bases and J by 2 bases, and 10 bases separated the two germline ends. Germline loops: CDR1 MGHRA, CDR2 YSYEKL. The CDR3 spans 14 residues. The CDR3: CASSPTRDTDTQYS. CDR3 bases: TGCGCCAGCAGCCCAACAAGGGACACAGATACGCAGTATTCT.

The gene calls are TRBV4-1 and TRBJ2-7; TRBD2 is a possible D gene (5 bases). The CDR3 has 15 residues. Germline-derived CDR1 and CDR2 are MGHRA and YSYEKL. The CDR3 is CVNSQASRGSYEQYF. In DNA, the CDR3 is TGCGTCAACAGCCAAGCTTCTAGAGGGAGCTACGAGCAGTACTTC.

Concerning this clonotype itself: The junction shows a germline mismatch at one end, possibly a read error. The rearrangement joins TRBV28 to TRBJ2-4; 11 nucleotides line up with TRBD2. Germline CDR1 is MDHEN and CDR2 is SYDVKM. This CDR3 spans 18 amino acids. The CDR3 loop reads CASIRGLAVLLAKNIQYF. In DNA, the CDR3 is TGTGCCAGCATCCGGGGACTAGCGGTCCTCCTAGCCAAAAACATTCAGTATTTC.

This clonotype was counted many times. The chain carries TRBV28 and TRBJ2-7; D might be TRBD2 (6 bases). With 7 bases removed from V and 0 bases from J, the gap between germline ends came to 13 bases. The CDR3 spans 14 residues. Germline V lookup: CDR1 MDHEN, CDR2 SYDVKM. The DNA for the CDR3 is TGTGCCAGCAAAAACCTAGCGCTCTCCTACGAGCAGTACTTC. This gives the protein CASKNLALSYEQYF.

About this clonotype: Sequence at one end of the junction differs from germline and may be a read error. This rearrangement joins TRBV12-3 or TRBV12-4 to TRBJ1-5; the D gene is possibly TRBD1 (5 bases). There are 14 residues in the CDR3. The CDR3: CTSSSGQGEGPQHF. DNA for the CDR3: TGTACCAGCAGTTCTGGTCAGGGCGAGGGGCCCCAGCATTTT.

As regards this clonotype: The CDR3 does not close with the conserved phenylalanine or tryptophan, likely indicating a read error. The chain employs TRBV4-2 and TRBJ2-7, with 10 bases lining up with TRBD2. The germline CDR1 and CDR2 sequences are LGHNA and YNFKEQ. After removal of 4 bases from V and 1 base from J, the junction contained 7 bases not matched to a gene. CDR3 length equals 16 residues. This chain's CDR3 is CASSRKLAGQSYEQYL. Here the CDR3 DNA reads TGTGCCAGCAGCCGAAAACTAGCGGGGCAGTCCTACGAGCAGTACTTA.

Notes on this clonotype: A read error may produce the germline difference seen at one junction end. The V call is TRBV12-3 or TRBV12-4, the J call TRBJ2-2, with 12 bases lining up with TRBD1. The CDR3 extends over 18 amino acids. The CDR3, as DNA: TGTGTCAGCAGTTTAATGTCGGGACAGGGGGCGGTAGCCGGGGAGCTGTTTTTT. Its translation is CVSSLMSGQGAVAGELFF.

About this clonotype itself: The junction departs from the called germline gene at one end, perhaps through a read error. The chain uses TRBV11-2 and TRBJ2-5; D call uncertain. The CDR3 has 15 amino acids. Germline V gene sequence: CDR1 SGHAT, CDR2 FQNNGV. The CDR3 protein is CASSPQLTPEETQSF. CDR3 coding DNA: TGTGCCAGTAGCCCTCAACTAACTCCTGAAGAGACCCAGTCCTTC. Full variable domain (remainder filled in from reference TRBV11-2 and TRBJ2-5): EAGVAQSPRYKIIEKRQSVAFWCNPISGHATLYWYQQILGQGPKLLIQFQNNGVVDDSQLPKDRFSAERLKGVDSTLKIQPAKLEDSAVYLCASSPQLTPEETQSFGPGTRLLVL.

This clonotype showed up just a few times. The chain has TRBV15 and TRBJ2-3; TRBD1 matches 11 bases. The ends lost 1 base at V and 4 bases at J; junction bases unmatched: 4. The CDR3 length is 16 residues. Germline lookup yields CDR1 LNHNV and CDR2 YYDKDF (reference sequence). CDR3 sequence (DNA): TGTGCCACCAGCAGAGGCGGGACAGGGGGTGCAGATACGCAGTATTTT. It encodes CATSRGGTGGADTQYF.

This clonotype was counted once. An end of the junction differs from the germline gene, which may be a read error. The V gene is TRBV4-1, the J gene TRBJ2-1; D is undetermined. Germline V gene lookup returns CDR1 MGHRA and CDR2 YSYEKL. The CDR3 consists of 18 residues. The CDR3 DNA is TGCGCCAGCAGCCAAGGGGTCCTGGCGAGGAGCTCCTACGATGAGCAGTTCTTC. It specifies CASSQGVLARSSYDEQFF.

V and J are TRBV19 and TRBJ2-3; 8 bases align to TRBD2. This CDR3 region has 15 residues. CDR1 and CDR2 (germline): LNHDA, SQIVND (reference sequence). Germline trimming cut 9 bases from V and 4 bases from J; bases unmatched to any gene: 12. CDR3 DNA: TGTGCCAGCTCCCCCCCGGGAGGGGTCCCAGATACGCAGTATTTT. The encoded protein is CASSPPGGVPDTQYF.

About this clonotype: A much larger clone differs from this one at a single base, so this may be a read error. The chain carries TRBV5-4 and TRBJ2-2; D possibly corresponds to TRBD2 (5 bases). The CDR3 extends over 13 amino acids. Per germline, CDR1 SGHNT and CDR2 YYREEE (reference sequence). The CDR3 DNA reads TGTGCCAGCAGCCGGCCGGGGATCGGGGAGCTGTCTTTT. It specifies CASSRPGIGELSF.

A word on this clonotype: Mismatch with germline at one junction end may stem from a read error. This sequence joins TRBV6-5 and TRBJ2-1; 13 bases match TRBD2. There are 15 residues in the CDR3. The germline V gene has CDR1 MNHEY and CDR2 SVGAGI. CDR3 nucleotide sequence: TGTGCCAGTAGTTACCGGACTAGCGGGAGCTATGAGCAGTTCTTC. It specifies CASSYRTSGSYEQFF.

In regard to this clonotype: Because it lacks the conserved phenylalanine or tryptophan at the end, this CDR3 is likely a read error. The chain joins TRBV6-1 to TRBJ2-7; 8 bases are shared with TRBD2. The CDR3 is made up of 15 amino acids. The germline CDR1 and CDR2 sequences are MNHNS and SASEGT. CDR3 in DNA: TGTGCCAACAGTGAAGAGGCGGGGGGTAGCTACGAGCAGTACATC. This translates into CANSEEAGGSYEQYI.

This chain connects TRBV29-1 to TRBJ2-1; 7 positions match TRBD2. The trim removed 3 bases at V and 7 bases at J, leaving 9 bases unmatched. Germline CDR1 is SQVTM and CDR2 is ANQGSEA. The CDR3 spans 14 residues. CDR3 loop: CSVDRSNGGNEQFF. As DNA, the CDR3 is TGCAGCGTTGATAGATCTAACGGGGGGAATGAGCAGTTCTTC.

In its sample, this clonotype was seen many times. One junction end does not reproduce the germline sequence, and a read error may be involved. The V call is TRBV6-1, the J call TRBJ2-1, with a tentative D call TRBD2 (5 bases). In germline, CDR1 is MNHNS, CDR2 SASEGT. The CDR3 is 14 amino acids. CDR3 DNA sequence: TGTGCCTGCAGTGAAGCCGGAACTAGGAATGAGCAGTTCTTC. Translation gives CACSEAGTRNEQFF.

This clonotype was observed a single time. V and J are TRBV7-3 and TRBJ2-1; 7 bases agree with TRBD2. Germline CDR1 and CDR2: SGHTA and FQGTGA. V lost 1 base, J lost 0 bases, and 15 bases stayed unmatched. The CDR3 is 20 residues long. CDR3 nucleotide sequence: TGTGCCAGCAGCTTAAGGGGCGAGCTAGCGGAATACAGCTCCTACAATGAGCAGTTCTTC. Translating it yields CASSLRGELAEYSSYNEQFF.

With regard to this clonotype: One junction end does not reproduce the germline sequence, and a read error may be involved. The CDR3 spells CVSSRDREAQYF. CDR3 bases: TGTGTCAGCAGCAGGGACAGGGAGGCCCAGTACTTC. This rearrangement joins TRBV7-9 to TRBJ2-5, with TRBD1 matching 9 bases. Germline values: CDR1 SEHNR, CDR2 FQNEAQ (reference sequence). The CDR3 runs 12 residues.

The chain joins TRBV29-1 to TRBJ2-7; TRBD2 aligns across 8 bases. The ends lost 2 bases at V and 4 bases at J; junction bases unmatched: 13. The CDR3 totals 16 residues. Germline CDR1 SQVTM, CDR2 ANQGSEA. The CDR3 region has the DNA TGCAGCGTTGAATCCCGCAAGACTAGCGAGTTATACGAGCAGTACTTC. Protein: CSVESRKTSELYEQYF.

This chain links TRBV20-1 with TRBJ2-7, with D possibly matching TRBD2 (5 bases). The V end was cut by 6 bases, the J end by 1 base, with 16 bases between. The CDR3 has 14 residues. Per the germline V gene, CDR1 is DFQATT and CDR2 is SNEGSKA (reference sequence). Here the CDR3 DNA reads TGCAGTGCCCCCACCCGGACTCATTCCTACGAGCAGTACTTC. This translates into CSAPTRTHSYEQYF.